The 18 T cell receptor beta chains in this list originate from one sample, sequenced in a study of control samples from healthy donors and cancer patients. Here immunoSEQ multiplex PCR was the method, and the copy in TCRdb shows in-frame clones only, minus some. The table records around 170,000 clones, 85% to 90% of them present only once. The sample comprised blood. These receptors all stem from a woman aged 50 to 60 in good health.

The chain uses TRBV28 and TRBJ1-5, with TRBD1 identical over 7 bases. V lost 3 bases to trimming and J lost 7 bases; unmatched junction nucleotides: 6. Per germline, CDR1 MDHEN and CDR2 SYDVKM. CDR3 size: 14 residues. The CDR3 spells CASSFTGVNQPQHF. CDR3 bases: TGTGCCAGCAGTTTCACAGGGGTGAACCAGCCCCAGCATTTT.

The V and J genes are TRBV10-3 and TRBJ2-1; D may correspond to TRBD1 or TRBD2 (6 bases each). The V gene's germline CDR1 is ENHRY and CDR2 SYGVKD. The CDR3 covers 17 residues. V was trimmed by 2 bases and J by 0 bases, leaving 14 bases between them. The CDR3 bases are TGTGCCATCAGTGAGCAGGACTACAGGGTCTCCTACAATGAGCAGTTCTTC. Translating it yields CAISEQDYRVSYNEQFF.

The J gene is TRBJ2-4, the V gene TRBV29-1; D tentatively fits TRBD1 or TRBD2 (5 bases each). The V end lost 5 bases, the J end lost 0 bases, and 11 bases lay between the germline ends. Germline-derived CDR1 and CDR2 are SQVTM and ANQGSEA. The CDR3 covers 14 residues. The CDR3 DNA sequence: TGCAGCGTTCGGGACCCCTTAGCCAAAAACATTCAGTACTTC. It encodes CSVRDPLAKNIQYF.

CDR3: CASSLAPGSNQPQHF. In DNA, the CDR3 is TGTGCCAGCAGCTTAGCGCCGGGCAGTAATCAGCCCCAGCATTTT. The J gene is TRBJ1-5, the V gene TRBV7-2, with no clear D. The CDR3 is 15 residues long. Germline loops: CDR1 SGHTA, CDR2 FQGNSA. V lost 0 bases to trimming and J lost 4 bases, with 10 bases between them.

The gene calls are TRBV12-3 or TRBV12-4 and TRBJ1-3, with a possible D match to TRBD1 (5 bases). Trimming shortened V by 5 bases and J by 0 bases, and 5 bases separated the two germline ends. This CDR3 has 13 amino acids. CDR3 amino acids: CASSGTSGNTIYF. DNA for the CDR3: TGTGCCAGCAGTGGGACCTCTGGAAACACCATATATTTT.

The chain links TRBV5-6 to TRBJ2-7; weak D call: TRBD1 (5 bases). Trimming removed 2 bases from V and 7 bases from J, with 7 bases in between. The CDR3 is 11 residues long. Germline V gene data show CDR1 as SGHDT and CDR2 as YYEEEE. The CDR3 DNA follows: TGTGCCAGCAGCTTCGGACAAGAGCAGTACTTC. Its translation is CASSFGQEQYF.

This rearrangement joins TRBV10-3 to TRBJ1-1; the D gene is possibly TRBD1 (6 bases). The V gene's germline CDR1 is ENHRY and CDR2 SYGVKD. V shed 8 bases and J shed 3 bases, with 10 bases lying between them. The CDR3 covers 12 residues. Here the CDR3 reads CAIQDSHTEAFF. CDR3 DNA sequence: TGTGCCATCCAGGACAGCCACACTGAAGCTTTCTTT.

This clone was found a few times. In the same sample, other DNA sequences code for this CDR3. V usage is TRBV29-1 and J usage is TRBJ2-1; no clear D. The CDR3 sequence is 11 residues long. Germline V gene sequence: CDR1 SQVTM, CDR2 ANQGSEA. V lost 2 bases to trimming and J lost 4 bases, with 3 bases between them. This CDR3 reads CSVERYNEQFF. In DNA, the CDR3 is TGCAGCGTTGAAAGGTACAATGAGCAGTTCTTC.

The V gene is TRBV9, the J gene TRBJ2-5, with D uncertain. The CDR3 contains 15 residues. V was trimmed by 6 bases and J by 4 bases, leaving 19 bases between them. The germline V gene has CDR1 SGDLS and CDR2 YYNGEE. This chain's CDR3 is CASTPGPALAETQYF. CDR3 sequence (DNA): TGTGCCAGCACGCCCGGGCCAGCCCTGGCAGAGACCCAGTACTTC.

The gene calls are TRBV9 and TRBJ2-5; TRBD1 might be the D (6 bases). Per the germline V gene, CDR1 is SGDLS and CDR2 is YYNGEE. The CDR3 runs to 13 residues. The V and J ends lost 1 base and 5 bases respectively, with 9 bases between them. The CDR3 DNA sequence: TGTGCCAGCAGCGTAACAGGGAGCGAGACCCAGTACTTC. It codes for CASSVTGSETQYF.

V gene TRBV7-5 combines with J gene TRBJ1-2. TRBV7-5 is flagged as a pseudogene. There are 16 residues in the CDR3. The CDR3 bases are TGTGCCAGAAGCTTAGTACCCCCCCACCGATCTTATGGCTACACCTTC. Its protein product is CARSLVPPHRSYGYTF.

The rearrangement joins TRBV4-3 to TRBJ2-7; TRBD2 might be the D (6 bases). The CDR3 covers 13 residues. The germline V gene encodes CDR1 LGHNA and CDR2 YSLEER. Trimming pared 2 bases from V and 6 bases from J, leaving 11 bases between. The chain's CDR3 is CASSQTEGIEQYF. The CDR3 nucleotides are TGCGCCAGCAGCCAAACGGAGGGCATCGAGCAGTACTTC.

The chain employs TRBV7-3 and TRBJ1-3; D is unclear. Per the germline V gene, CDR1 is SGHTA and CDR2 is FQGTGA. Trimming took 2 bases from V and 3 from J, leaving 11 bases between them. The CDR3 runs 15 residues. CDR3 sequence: CASSLEGLRGNTIYF. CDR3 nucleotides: TGTGCCAGCAGCTTAGAAGGTCTGCGTGGAAACACCATATATTTT. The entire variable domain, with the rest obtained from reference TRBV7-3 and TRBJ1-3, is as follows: GAGVSQTPSNKVTEKGKYVELRCDPISGHTALYWYRQSLGQGPEFLIYFQGTGAADDSGLPNDRFFAVRPEGSVSTLKIQRTERGDSAVYLCASSLEGLRGNTIYFGEGSWLTVV.

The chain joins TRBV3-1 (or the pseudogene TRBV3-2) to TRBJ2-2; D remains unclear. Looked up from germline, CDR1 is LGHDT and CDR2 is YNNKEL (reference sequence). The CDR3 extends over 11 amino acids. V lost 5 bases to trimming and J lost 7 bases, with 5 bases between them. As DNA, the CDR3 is TGTGCCAGCAGCTTAAGCGGGGAGCTGTTTTTT. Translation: CASSLSGELFF.

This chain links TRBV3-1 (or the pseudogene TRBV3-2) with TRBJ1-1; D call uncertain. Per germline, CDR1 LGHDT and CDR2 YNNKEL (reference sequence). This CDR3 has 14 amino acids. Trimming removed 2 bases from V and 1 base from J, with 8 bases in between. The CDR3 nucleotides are TGTGCCAGCAGCCAACTACGGGGGAACACTGAAGCTTTCTTT. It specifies CASSQLRGNTEAFF.

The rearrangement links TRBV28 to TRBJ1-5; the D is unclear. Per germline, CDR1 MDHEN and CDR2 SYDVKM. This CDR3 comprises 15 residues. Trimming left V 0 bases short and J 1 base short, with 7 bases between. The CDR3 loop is CASSLWVGSNQPQHF. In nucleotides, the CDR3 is TGTGCCAGCAGTTTATGGGTCGGGAGCAATCAGCCCCAGCATTTT.

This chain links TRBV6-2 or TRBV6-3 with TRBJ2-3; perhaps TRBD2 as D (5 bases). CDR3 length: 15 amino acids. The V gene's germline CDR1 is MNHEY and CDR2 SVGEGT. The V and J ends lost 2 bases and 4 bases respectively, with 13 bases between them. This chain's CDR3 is CASSYPLAEPDTQYF. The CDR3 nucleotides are TGTGCCAGCAGTTACCCCCTAGCAGAACCAGATACGCAGTATTTT.

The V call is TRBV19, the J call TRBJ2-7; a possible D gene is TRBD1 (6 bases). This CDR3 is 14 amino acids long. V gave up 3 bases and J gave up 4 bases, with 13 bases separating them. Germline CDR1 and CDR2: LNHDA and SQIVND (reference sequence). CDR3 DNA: TGTGCCAGTAGTATCAGGGTGGGGGCGTACGAGCAGTACTTC. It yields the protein CASSIRVGAYEQYF. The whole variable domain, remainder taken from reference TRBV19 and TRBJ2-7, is DGGITQSPKYLFRKEGQNVTLSCEQNLNHDAMYWYRQDPGQGLRLIYYSQIVNDFQKGDIAEGYSVSREKKESFPLTVTSAQKNPTAFYLCASSIRVGAYEQYFGPGTRLTVT.